This TCR beta chain was profiled in a study of blood T cells in healthy people across ages. Study results and limitations: When one million T cells were used, diversity estimates were thought to be underestimates.

The use of a sample-barcoded 5' primer and a J-beta primer mix characterized a second PCR of 7 to 11 cycles. MiXCR was run by TCRdb on the 5' RACE reads, yielding one entry per CDR3 protein. The table includes hundreds of thousands of distinct CDR3 sequences, about 61% detected once. The donors, aged 6 to 90, were healthy Caucasians from Russia. Total RNA, at least 5 micrograms per sample, was extracted from PBMCs. Trimming cost V 4 bases and J 5 bases, with 14 bases left between them. CDR1 is SGHTS, CDR2 YDEGEE, per germline. This CDR3 spans 14 amino acids. Points on this clonotype: What it recognizes is unknown.

J is TRBJ2-3 and V is TRBV5-8; tentative D call: TRBD2 (6 bases). This TCR derives from a man in his forties in good health. The sequenced sample was blood. CDR3 sequence reads: CASSRTTSGDTQYF. The CDR3 bases are TGTGCCAGCAGCCGGACTACCAGTGGAGATACGCAGTATTTT.